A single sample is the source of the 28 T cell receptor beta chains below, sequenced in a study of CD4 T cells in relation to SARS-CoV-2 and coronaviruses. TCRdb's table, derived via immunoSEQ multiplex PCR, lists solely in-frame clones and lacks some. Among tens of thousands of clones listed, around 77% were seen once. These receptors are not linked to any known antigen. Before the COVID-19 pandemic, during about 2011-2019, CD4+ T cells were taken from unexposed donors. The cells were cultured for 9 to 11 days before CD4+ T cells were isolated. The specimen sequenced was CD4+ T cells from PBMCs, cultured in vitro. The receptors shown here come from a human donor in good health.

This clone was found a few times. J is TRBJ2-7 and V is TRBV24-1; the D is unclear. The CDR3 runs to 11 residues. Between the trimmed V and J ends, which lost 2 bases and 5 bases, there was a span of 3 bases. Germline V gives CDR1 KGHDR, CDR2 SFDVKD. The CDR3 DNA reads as TGTGCCACCAGTGATTCCCACGAGCAGTACTTC. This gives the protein CATSDSHEQYF.

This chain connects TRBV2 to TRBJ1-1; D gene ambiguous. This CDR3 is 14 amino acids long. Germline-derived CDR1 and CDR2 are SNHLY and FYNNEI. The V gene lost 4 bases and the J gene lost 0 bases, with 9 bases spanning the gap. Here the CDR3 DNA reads TGTGCCAGCAGTGGCGAGGTCATGAACACTGAAGCTTTCTTT. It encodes CASSGEVMNTEAFF.

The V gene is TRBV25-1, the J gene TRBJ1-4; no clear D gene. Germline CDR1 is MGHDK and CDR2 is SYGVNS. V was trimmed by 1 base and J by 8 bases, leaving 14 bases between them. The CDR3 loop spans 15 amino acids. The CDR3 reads CASSELMGSGEKLFF. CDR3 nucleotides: TGTGCCAGCAGTGAATTGATGGGTTCAGGCGAAAAACTGTTTTTT.

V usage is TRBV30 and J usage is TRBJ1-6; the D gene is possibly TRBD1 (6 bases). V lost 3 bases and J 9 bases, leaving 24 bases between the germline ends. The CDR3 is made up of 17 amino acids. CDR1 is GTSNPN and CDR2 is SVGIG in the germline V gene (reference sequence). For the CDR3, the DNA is TGTGCCTGGAGCGCCTTAACAGGGAATACTATTGGTTCACCCCTCCACTTT. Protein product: CAWSALTGNTIGSPLHF.

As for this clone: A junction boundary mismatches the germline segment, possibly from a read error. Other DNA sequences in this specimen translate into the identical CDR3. CDR3 region: CASSEAGSSYEQYF. The CDR3 DNA sequence: TGTGCCAGCAGCGAAGCGGGGAGCTCCTACGAGCAGTACTTC. The chain uses TRBV6-1 and TRBJ2-7; 7 nucleotides match TRBD2. Per the germline V gene, CDR1 is MNHNS and CDR2 is SASEGT. The CDR3 runs to 14 residues.

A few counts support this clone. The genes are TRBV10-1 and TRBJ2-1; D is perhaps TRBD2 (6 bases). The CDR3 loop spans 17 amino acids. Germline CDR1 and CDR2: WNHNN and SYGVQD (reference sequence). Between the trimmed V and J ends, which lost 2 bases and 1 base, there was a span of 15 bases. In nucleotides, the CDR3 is TGCGCCAGCAGTGAGCCCCCAGGCGGGAAGTCCTACAATGAGCAGTTCTTC. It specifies CASSEPPGGKSYNEQFF.

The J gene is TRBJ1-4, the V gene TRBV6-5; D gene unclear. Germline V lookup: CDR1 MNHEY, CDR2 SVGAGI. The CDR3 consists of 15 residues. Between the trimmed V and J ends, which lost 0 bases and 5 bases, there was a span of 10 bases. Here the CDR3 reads CASSYSWEHNEKLFF. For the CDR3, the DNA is TGTGCCAGCAGTTACTCATGGGAACACAATGAAAAACTGTTTTTT.

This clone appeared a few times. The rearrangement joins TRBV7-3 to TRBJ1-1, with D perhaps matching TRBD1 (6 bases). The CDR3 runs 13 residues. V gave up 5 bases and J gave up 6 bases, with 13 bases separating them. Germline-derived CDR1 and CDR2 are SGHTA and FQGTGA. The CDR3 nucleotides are TGTGCCAGCAGCATAATAGGGACATCTGAAGCTTTCTTT. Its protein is CASSIIGTSEAFF.

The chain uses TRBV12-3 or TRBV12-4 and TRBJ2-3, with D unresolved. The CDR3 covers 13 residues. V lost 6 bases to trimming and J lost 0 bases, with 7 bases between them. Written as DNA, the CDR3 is TGTGCCAGCAGGGAACAGAGCACAGATACGCAGTATTTT. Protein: CASREQSTDTQYF.

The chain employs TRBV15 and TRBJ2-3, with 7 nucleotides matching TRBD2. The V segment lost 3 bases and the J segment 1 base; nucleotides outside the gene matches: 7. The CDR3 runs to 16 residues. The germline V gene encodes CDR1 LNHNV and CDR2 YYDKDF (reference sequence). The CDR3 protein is CATSRGGLEGTDTQYF. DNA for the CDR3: TGTGCCACCAGCAGGGGCGGACTAGAGGGCACAGATACGCAGTATTTT.

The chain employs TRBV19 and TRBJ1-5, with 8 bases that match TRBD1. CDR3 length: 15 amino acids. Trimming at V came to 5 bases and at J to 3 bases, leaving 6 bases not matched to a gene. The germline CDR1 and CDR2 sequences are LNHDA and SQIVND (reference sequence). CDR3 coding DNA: TGTGCCAGTAGTCCTCGGACAGGGATCAATCAGCCCCAGCATTTT. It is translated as CASSPRTGINQPQHF.

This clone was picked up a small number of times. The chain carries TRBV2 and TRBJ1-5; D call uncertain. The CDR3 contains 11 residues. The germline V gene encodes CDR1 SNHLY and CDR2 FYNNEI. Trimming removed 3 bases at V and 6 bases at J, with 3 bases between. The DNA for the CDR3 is TGTGCCAGCAGTGACTTTCAGCCCCAGCATTTT. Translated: CASSDFQPQHF.

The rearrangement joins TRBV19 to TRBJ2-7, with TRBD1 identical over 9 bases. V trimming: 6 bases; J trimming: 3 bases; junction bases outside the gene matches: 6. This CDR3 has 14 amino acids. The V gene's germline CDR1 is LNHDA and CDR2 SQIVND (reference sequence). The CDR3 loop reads CASSPDRGFYEQYF. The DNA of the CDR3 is TGTGCCAGTAGCCCTGACAGGGGGTTCTACGAGCAGTACTTC.

The CDR3 DNA sequence: TGTGCCAGCAGCACCGGACTAGCAAGGAATCAGCCCCAGCATTTT. Residues: CASSTGLARNQPQHF. V usage is TRBV5-5 and J usage is TRBJ1-5; D ambiguous. CDR1 and CDR2 (germline): SGHKS, YYEKEE (reference sequence). Trimming stripped 4 bases from V and 4 bases from J, with 15 bases between. The CDR3 length is 15 residues.

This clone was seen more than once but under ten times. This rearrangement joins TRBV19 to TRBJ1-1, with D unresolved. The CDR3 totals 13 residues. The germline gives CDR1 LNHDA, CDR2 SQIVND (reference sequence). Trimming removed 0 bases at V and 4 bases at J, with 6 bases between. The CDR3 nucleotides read TGTGCCAGTAGTATAGACAGGACCACTGAAGCTTTCTTT. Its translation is CASSIDRTTEAFF.

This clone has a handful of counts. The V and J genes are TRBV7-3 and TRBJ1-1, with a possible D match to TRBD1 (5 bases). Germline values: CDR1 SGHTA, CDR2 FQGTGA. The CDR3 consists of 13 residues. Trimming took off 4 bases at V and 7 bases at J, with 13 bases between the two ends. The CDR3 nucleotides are TGTGCCAGCAGCTCAGGAGGGGCTCGTGAAGCTTTCTTT. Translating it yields CASSSGGAREAFF.

Here the CDR3 reads CASSLTGGTYNSPLHF. CDR3 nucleotide sequence: TGTGCCAGCAGCTTAACAGGGGGCACCTATAATTCACCCCTCCACTTT. J is TRBJ1-6 and V is TRBV5-6; the match to TRBD1 covers 9 bases. After removal of 2 bases from V and 2 bases from J, the junction contained 2 bases not matched to a gene. CDR3 length: 16 residues. Germline V gene lookup returns CDR1 SGHDT and CDR2 YYEEEE.

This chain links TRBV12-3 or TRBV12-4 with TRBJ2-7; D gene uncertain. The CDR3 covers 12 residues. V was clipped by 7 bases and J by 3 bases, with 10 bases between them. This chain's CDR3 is CASTARNYEQYF. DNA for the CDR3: TGTGCCAGCACGGCGCGGAACTACGAGCAGTACTTC.

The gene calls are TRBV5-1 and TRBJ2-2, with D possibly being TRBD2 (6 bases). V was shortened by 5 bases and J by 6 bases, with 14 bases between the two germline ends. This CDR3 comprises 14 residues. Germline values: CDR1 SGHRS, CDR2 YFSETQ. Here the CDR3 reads CASRWGEVSGELFF. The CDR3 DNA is TGCGCCAGCAGATGGGGGGAGGTGTCCGGGGAGCTGTTTTTT.

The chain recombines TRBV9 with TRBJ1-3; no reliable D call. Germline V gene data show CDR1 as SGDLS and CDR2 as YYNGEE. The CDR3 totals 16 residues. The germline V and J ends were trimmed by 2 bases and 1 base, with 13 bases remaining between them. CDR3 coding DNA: TGTGCCAGCAGCGTGGGTCCCGGGAGGTCTGGAAACACCATATATTTT. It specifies CASSVGPGRSGNTIYF.

The CDR3 coding sequence is TGTGCCTGGAGTGACAGGGGTTGGTATAGTGGCTACACCTTC. Translated: CAWSDRGWYSGYTF. The V gene is TRBV30, the J gene TRBJ1-2; 7 bases align to TRBD1. There are 14 residues in the CDR3. Unmatched junction bases numbered 9, after V lost 1 base and J lost 7 bases. Germline V gene sequence: CDR1 GTSNPN, CDR2 SVGIG (reference sequence).

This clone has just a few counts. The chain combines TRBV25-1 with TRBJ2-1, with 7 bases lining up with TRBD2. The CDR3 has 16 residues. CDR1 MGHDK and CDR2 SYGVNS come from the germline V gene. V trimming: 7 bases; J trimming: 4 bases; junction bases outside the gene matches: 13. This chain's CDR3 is CASTSRRGTIYNEQFF. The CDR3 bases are TGTGCCAGCACCTCTAGACGGGGGACTATTTACAATGAGCAGTTCTTC.

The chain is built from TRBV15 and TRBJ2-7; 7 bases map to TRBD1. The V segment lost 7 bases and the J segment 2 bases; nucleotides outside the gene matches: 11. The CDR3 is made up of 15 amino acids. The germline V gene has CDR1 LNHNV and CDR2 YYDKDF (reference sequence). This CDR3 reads CATKPRDRETYEQYF. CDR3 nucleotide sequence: TGTGCCACCAAGCCTAGGGACAGAGAGACCTACGAGCAGTACTTC.

This chain's CDR3 is CASSKCMPPRRTTDTQYF. As DNA, the CDR3 is TGTGCCAGCAGCAAATGCATGCCCCCAAGACGCACCACAGATACGCAGTATTTT. This rearrangement joins TRBV21-1 to TRBJ2-3. TRBV21-1 is described as a pseudogene. The CDR3 runs to 18 residues.

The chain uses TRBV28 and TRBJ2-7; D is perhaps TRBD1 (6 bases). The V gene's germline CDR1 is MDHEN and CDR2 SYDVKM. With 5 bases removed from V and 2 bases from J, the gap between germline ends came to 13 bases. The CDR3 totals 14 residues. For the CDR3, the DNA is TGTGCCAGCAGTCCACAGGGTTACACCTACGAGCAGTACTTC. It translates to CASSPQGYTYEQYF.

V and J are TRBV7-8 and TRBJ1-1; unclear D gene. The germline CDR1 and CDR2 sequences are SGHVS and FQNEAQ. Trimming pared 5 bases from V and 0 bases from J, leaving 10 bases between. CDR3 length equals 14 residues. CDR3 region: CASSPRALNTEAFF. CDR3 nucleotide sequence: TGTGCCAGCAGCCCCCGGGCACTGAACACTGAAGCTTTCTTT.

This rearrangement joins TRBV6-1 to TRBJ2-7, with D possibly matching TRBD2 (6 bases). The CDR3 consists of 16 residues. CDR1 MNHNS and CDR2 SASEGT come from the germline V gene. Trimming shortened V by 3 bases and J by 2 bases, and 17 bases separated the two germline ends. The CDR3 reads CASSESVGSGPYEQYF. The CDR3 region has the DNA TGTGCCAGCAGTGAGAGTGTGGGTAGCGGACCCTACGAGCAGTACTTC.

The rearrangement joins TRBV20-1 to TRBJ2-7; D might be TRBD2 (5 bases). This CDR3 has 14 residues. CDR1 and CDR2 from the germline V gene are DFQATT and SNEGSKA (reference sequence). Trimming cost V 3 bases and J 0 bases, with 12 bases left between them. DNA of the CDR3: TGCAGTGCTAGTCTAGCAGGCGCCTCCTACGAGCAGTACTTC. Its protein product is CSASLAGASYEQYF.